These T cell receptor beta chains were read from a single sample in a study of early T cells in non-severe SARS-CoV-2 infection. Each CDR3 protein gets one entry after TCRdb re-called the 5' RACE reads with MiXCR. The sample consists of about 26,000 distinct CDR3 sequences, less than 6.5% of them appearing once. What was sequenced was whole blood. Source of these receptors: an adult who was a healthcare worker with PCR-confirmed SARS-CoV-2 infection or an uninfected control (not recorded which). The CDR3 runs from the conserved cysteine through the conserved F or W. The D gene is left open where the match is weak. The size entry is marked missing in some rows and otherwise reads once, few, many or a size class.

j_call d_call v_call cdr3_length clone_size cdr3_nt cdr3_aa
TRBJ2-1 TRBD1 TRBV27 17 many TGTGCCAGCAGTCTATCCGGGACAGGGTTCTCCTACAATGAGCAGTTCTTC CASSLSGTGFSYNEQFF
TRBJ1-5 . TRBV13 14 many TGTGCCAGCAGCTTAGGCCAGAAAGATCAGCCCCAGCATTTT CASSLGQKDQPQHF
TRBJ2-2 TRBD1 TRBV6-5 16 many TGTGCCAGCAGCAGACACAGGGGGCGAAATACCGGGGAGCTGTTTTTT CASSRHRGRNTGELFF
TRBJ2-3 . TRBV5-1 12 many TGCGCCAGCAGCGAAGCGTTTGATACGCAGTATTTT CASSEAFDTQYF
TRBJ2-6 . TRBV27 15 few TGTGCCAGCAGTTTATTTGAATCTGGGGCCAACGTCCTGACTTTC CASSLFESGANVLTF
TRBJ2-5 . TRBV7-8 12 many TGTGCCAGCAGAGGACAGTCAGAGACCCAGTACTTC CASRGQSETQYF
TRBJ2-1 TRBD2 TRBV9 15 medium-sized TGTGCCAGCAGCGTTATGGCGGGGGTATACAATGAGCAGTTCTTC CASSVMAGVYNEQFF
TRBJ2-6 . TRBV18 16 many TGTGCCAGCTCACCGAACGGTCCCTCTGGGGCCAACGTCCTGACTTTC CASSPNGPSGANVLTF
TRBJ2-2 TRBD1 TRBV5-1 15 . TGCGCCAGCAGCAGACAGGGATCGGACACCGGGGAGCTGTTTTTT CASSRQGSDTGELFF
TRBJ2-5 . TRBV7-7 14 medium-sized TGTGCCAGCAGCCGCTCGACACTACAAGAGACCCAGTACTTC CASSRSTLQETQYF
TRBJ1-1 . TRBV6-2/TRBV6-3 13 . TGTGCCAGCAGTTATGGGGGGGCCCTAGAAGCTTTCTTT CASSYGGALEAFF
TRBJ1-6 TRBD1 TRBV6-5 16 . TGTGCCAGCAGTCCCTCGACAGGGACGGGTAATTCACCCCTCCACTTT CASSPSTGTGNSPLHF
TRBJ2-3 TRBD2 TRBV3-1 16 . TGTGCCAGCAGCTCGCCCGTAGGTAGCGGGACAGATACGCAGTATTTT CASSSPVGSGTDTQYF
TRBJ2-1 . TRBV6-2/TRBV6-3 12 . TGTGCCAGCAGTTACTCGACACATGAGCAGTTCTTC CASSYSTHEQFF
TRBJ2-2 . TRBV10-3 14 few TGTGCCACGCACGGACAGAGGAACACCGGGGAGCTGTTTTTT CATHGQRNTGELFF
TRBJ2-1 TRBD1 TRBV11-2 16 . TGTGCCAGCAGCTTATCTACAGGGGGTCTCTACAATGAGCAGTTCTTC CASSLSTGGLYNEQFF
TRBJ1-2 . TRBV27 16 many TGTGCCAGCAGTAAAAGGACCGCCGGCGTCTTAGATGGCTACACCTTC CASSKRTAGVLDGYTF
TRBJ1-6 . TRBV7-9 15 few TGTGCCAGCAGCTTAGCGTGGGGGCCAAATTCACCCCTCCACTTT CASSLAWGPNSPLHF
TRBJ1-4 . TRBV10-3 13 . TGTGCCAGCGCGGAGGGGGGAGATGAAAAACTGTTTTTT CASAEGGDEKLFF